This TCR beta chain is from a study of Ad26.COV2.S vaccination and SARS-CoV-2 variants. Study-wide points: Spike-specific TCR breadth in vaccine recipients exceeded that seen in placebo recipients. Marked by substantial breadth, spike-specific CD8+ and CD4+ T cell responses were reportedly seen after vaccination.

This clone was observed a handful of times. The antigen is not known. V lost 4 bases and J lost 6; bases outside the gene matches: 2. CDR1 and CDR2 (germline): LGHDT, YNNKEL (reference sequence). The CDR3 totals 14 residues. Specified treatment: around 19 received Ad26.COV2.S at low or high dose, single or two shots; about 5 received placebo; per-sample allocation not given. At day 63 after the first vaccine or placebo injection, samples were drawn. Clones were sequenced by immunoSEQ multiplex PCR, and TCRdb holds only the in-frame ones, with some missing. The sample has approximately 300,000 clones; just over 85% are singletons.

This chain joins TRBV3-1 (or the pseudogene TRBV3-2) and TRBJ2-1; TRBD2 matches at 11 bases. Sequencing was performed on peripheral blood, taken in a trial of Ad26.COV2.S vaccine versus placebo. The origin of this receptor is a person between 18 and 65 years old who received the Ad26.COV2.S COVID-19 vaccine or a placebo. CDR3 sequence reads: CASSRLAGINEQFF. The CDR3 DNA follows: TGTGCCAGCAGCCGACTAGCGGGGATCAATGAGCAGTTCTTC.